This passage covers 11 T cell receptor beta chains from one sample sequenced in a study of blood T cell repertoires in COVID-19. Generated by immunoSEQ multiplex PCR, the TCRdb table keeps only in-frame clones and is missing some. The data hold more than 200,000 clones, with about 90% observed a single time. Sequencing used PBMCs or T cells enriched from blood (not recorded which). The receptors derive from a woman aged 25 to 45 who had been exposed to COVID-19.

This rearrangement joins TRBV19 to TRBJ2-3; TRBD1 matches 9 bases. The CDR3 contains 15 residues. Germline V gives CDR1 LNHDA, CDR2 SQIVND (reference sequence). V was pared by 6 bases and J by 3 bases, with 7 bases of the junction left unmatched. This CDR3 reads CASSMTGGGTDTQYF. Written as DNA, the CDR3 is TGTGCCAGTAGCATGACAGGGGGAGGAACAGATACGCAGTATTTT.

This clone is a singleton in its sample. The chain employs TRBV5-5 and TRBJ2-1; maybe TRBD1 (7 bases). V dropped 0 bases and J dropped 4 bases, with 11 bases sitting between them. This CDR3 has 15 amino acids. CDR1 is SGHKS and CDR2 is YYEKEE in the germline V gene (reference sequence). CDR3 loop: CASSLVAGGYNEQFF. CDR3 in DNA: TGTGCCAGCAGCTTGGTTGCAGGGGGGTACAATGAGCAGTTCTTC. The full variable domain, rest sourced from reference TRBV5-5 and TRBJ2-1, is DAGVTQSPTHLIKTRGQQVTLRCSPISGHKSVSWYQQVLGQGPQFIFQYYEKEERGRGNFPDRFSARQFPNYSSELNVNALLLGDSALYLCASSLVAGGYNEQFFGPGTRLTVL.

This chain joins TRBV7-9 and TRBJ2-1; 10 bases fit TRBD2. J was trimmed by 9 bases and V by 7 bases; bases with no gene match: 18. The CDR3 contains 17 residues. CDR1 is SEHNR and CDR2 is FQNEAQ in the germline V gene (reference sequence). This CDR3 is CASTKGGTSVRSSEQFF. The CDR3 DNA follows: TGTGCCAGCACCAAAGGGGGGACTAGCGTTAGATCAAGTGAGCAGTTCTTC.

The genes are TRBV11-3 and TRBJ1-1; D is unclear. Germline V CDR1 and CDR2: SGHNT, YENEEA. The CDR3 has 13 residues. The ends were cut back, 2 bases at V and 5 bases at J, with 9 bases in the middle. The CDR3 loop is CASSLNSVTEAFF. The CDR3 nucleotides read TGTGCCAGCAGCTTAAACTCCGTGACTGAAGCTTTCTTT.

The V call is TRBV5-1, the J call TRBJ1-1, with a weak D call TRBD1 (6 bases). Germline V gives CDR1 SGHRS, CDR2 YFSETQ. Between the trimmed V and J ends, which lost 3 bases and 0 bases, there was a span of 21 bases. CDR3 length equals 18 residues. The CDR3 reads CASSWGSPSGHLNTEAFF. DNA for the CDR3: TGCGCCAGCAGCTGGGGGAGCCCCTCGGGACACTTGAACACTGAAGCTTTCTTT.

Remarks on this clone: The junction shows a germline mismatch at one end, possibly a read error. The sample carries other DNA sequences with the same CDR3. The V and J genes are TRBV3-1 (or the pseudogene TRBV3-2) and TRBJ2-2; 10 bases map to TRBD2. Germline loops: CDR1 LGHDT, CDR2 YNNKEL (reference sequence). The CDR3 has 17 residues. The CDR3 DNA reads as TGTGCCAGCAGCCAAGGAGCGGGAGGGCCGAAAACCGGGGAGCTGTTTTTT. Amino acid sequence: CASSQGAGGPKTGELFF.

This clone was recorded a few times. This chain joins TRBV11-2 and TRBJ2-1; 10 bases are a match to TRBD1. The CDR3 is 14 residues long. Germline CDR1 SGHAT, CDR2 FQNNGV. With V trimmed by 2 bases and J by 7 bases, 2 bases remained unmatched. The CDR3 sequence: CASSLRDRGNEQFF. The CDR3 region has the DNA TGTGCCAGCAGCTTACGGGACAGGGGAAATGAGCAGTTCTTC. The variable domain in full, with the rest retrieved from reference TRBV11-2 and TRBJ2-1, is EAGVAQSPRYKIIEKRQSVAFWCNPISGHATLYWYQQILGQGPKLLIQFQNNGVVDDSQLPKDRFSAERLKGVDSTLKIQPAKLEDSAVYLCASSLRDRGNEQFFGPGTRLTVL.

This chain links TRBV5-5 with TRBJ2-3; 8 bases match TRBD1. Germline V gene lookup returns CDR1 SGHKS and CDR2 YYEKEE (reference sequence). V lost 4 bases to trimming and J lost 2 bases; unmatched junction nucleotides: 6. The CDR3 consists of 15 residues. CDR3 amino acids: CASSVQGAITDTQYF. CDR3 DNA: TGTGCCAGCAGCGTCCAGGGGGCGATCACAGATACGCAGTATTTT.

CDR3 sequence (DNA): TGCGCCAGCAGCTTGCCCGGGACAGGGGAGGCCCTCCACTTT. This encodes CASSLPGTGEALHF. This chain uses TRBV5-1 with TRBJ1-6, with 10 bases aligning to TRBD1. The CDR3 totals 14 residues. V was clipped by 1 base and J by 14 bases; unmatched bases: 6. Germline loops: CDR1 SGHRS, CDR2 YFSETQ.

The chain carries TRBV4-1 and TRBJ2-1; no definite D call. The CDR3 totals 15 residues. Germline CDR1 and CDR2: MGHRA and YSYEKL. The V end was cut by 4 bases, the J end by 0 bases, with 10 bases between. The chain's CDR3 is CASSLARGSYNEQFF. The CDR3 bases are TGCGCCAGCAGCCTGGCTAGAGGCTCCTACAATGAGCAGTTCTTC.

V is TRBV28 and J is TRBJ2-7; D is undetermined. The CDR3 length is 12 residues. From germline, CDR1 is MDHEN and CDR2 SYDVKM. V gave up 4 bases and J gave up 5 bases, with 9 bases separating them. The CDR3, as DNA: TGTGCCAGCAGTTCAACTCCCAACGAGCAGTACTTC. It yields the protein CASSSTPNEQYF.